Sequencing of this T cell receptor (beta chain) was carried out in a study (dated by TCRdb to between 2011 and 2013). This clonotype was found many times. The antigen it binds to is not known. No base quality information exists; no much larger clone differs at one position. As encoded in the germline V gene, CDR1 is KGHSH while CDR2 is LQKENI. Its CDR3 holds 15 amino acids, cysteine through phenylalanine. Just the 45-base CDR3 DNA is kept, in frame starting at base 1. V and J are truncated by 6 bases and 6 bases respectively, leaving an intervening sequence of 17 bases. Reads for this sample came from an Illumina Genome Analyzer IIx. The raw public reads went through TCRdb reprocessing: fastp at Q25, MiXCR clone calling, in-frame beta chains kept. All rows with the same CDR3 protein become a single entry with the most common DNA and genes. Here the sample has about 7,100 distinct CDR3 sequences; under 35% occur a single time. Roughly 22% of the sample is held by the ten biggest clonotypes.

The source of this sequence is a human donor. The rearrangement joined TRBV18 to TRBJ1-4, with no D gene named confidently. The sequenced sample consisted of blood. The nucleotide sequence reads TGTGCCAGCTCGTTGCTAGGTACAGCCGATGAAAAACTGTTTTTT. Its protein is CASSLLGTADEKLFF.